A single sample is the source of the 31 T cell receptor beta chains below, sequenced in a study of T cell changes during pregnancy in multiple sclerosis. Profiled with immunoSEQ multiplex PCR; TCRdb holds only in-frame clones, not every one. Among over 90,000 clones listed, around 93% were seen once. Sequenced here: peripheral blood, sampled before pregnancy. All receptors come from a female donor with multiple sclerosis, enrolled in a pregnancy study.

The chain has TRBV6-6 and TRBJ1-1, with D perhaps matching TRBD1 (6 bases). V was trimmed by 6 bases and J by 4 bases, leaving 9 bases between them. Germline V gives CDR1 MNHNY, CDR2 SVGAGI (reference sequence). This CDR3 has 12 residues. The CDR3: CASSGGRTEAFF. In DNA, the CDR3 is TGTGCCAGCAGCGGGGGGCGCACTGAAGCTTTCTTT.

The chain's CDR3 is CASSFRGQSYEQYF. The CDR3 DNA reads TGTGCCAGCAGTTTTAGGGGGCAGAGCTACGAGCAGTACTTC. The chain uses TRBV27 and TRBJ2-7, with 7 bases that match TRBD1. CDR3 size: 14 residues. Germline V gene data show CDR1 as MNHEY and CDR2 as SMNVEV (reference sequence). Trimming took 3 bases from V and 3 from J; bases not matched to a gene: 5.

The chain links TRBV28 to TRBJ2-7, with TRBD1 matching over 11 bases. The germline CDR1 and CDR2 sequences are MDHEN and SYDVKM. The CDR3 totals 16 residues. Losses at the gene ends were 6 bases for V and 3 bases for J; bases not matched to a gene: 10. The CDR3 spells CASSRLAGTGGYEQYF. The CDR3 DNA follows: TGTGCCAGCAGCCGTCTGGCCGGGACAGGGGGCTACGAGCAGTACTTC.

The rearrangement uses TRBV10-3 and TRBJ2-1; 11 nucleotides agree with TRBD2. There are 15 residues in the CDR3. CDR1 and CDR2 from the germline V gene are ENHRY and SYGVKD. V trimming: 3 bases; J trimming: 8 bases; junction bases outside the gene matches: 6. CDR3 amino acids: CAISDLAGGMDEQFF. Here the CDR3 DNA reads TGTGCCATCAGTGATCTAGCGGGAGGTATGGATGAGCAGTTCTTC.

This rearrangement joins TRBV5-4 to TRBJ2-7; 8 bases fit TRBD1. V gave up 4 bases and J gave up 9 bases; unmatched junction bases: 15. The CDR3 sequence is 15 residues long. Germline V gene data show CDR1 as SGHNT and CDR2 as YYREEE (reference sequence). CDR3 in DNA: TGTGCCAGCAGCCTACCGGGACAGCCAACAGGGGGGCAGTACTTC. Translation: CASSLPGQPTGGQYF.

V and J are TRBV6-6 and TRBJ2-6; possibly TRBD1 for D (7 bases). V lost 8 bases to trimming and J lost 0 bases, with 8 bases between them. CDR3 length equals 14 residues. CDR1 is MNHNY and CDR2 is SVGAGI in the germline V gene (reference sequence). CDR3 coding DNA: TGTGCCAGCCAGGGGGGCTCTGGGGCCAACGTCCTGACTTTC. Translated: CASQGGSGANVLTF.

V usage is TRBV18 and J usage is TRBJ1-2, with 8 bases matching TRBD1. The germline CDR1 and CDR2 sequences are KGHSH and LQKENI. J lost 3 bases, V lost 3 bases, and 6 bases had no gene match. The CDR3 spans 15 residues. The chain's CDR3 is CASSPSDRVDYGYTF. Here the CDR3 DNA reads TGTGCCAGCTCACCCTCGGACAGGGTGGACTATGGCTACACCTTC.

This clone was recorded once. The chain couples TRBV25-1 to TRBJ2-3; 9 bases line up with TRBD2. Germline V lookup: CDR1 MGHDK, CDR2 SYGVNS. The CDR3 loop spans 12 amino acids. Trimming took 11 bases from V and 2 from J; bases not matched to a gene: 2. CDR3 in amino acids: CAVAGVTDTQYF. Here the CDR3 DNA reads TGTGCCGTAGCGGGAGTCACAGATACGCAGTATTTT.

The chain has TRBV7-9 and TRBJ1-2; D might be TRBD1 (5 bases). V gave up 5 bases and J gave up 3 bases, with 13 bases separating them. This CDR3 contains 14 residues. Germline CDR1 reads SEHNR; CDR2 reads FQNEAQ (reference sequence). CDR3 residues: CASSPRGGDYGYTF. CDR3 DNA sequence: TGTGCCAGCAGCCCACGGGGGGGGGACTATGGCTACACCTTC.

This CDR3 reads CASSLARSSYNEQFF. The CDR3 DNA reads as TGTGCCAGCAGCTTAGCCCGGAGCTCCTACAATGAGCAGTTCTTC. The V call is TRBV11-2, the J call TRBJ2-1; D gene unclear. CDR1 and CDR2 from the germline V gene are SGHAT and FQNNGV. V shed 1 base and J shed 0 bases, with 7 bases lying between them. The CDR3 loop spans 15 amino acids.

The chain joins TRBV27 to TRBJ2-1; maybe TRBD2 (6 bases). V lost 3 bases and J lost 3, with 12 bases in between. Germline assignment: CDR1 MNHEY and CDR2 SMNVEV (reference sequence). This CDR3 is built from 15 residues. CDR3 region: CASSLLPGDYNEQFF. The CDR3 coding sequence is TGTGCCAGCAGTTTGTTACCGGGAGACTACAATGAGCAGTTCTTC.

The chain combines TRBV21-1 with TRBJ1-5; the table's D call, TRBD1, has no DNA check behind it. TRBV21-1 is tagged as a pseudogene. The CDR3 consists of 14 residues. CDR3 DNA sequence: TGTGCCAGCAGCAGCCCACAGGGAAATCAGCCCCAGCATTTT. It specifies CASSSPQGNQPQHF.

The chain links TRBV6-6 to TRBJ2-3; TRBD1 aligns across 7 bases. Trimming took 6 bases from V and 2 from J; bases not matched to a gene: 11. CDR1 is MNHNY and CDR2 is SVGAGI in the germline V gene (reference sequence). The CDR3 has 16 residues. CDR3 region: CASRGDRVPHTDTQYF. The CDR3 nucleotides read TGTGCCAGCAGGGGAGACAGGGTCCCCCACACAGATACGCAGTATTTT.

The V call is TRBV10-2, the J call TRBJ2-6; TRBD1 agrees at 7 bases. V gave up 10 bases and J gave up 2 bases; unmatched junction bases: 17. The CDR3 covers 18 residues. The germline V gene encodes CDR1 WSHSY and CDR2 SAAADI. CDR3 sequence: CAISGQAPGVAGANVLTF. CDR3 nucleotide sequence: TGCGCCATCTCCGGACAGGCCCCGGGTGTCGCTGGGGCCAACGTCCTGACTTTC.

CDR3: CASSLRTGIDTQYF. The DNA of the CDR3 is TGTGCCAGCAGCTTACGGACAGGGATAGATACGCAGTATTTT. V and J are TRBV9 and TRBJ2-3, with TRBD1 matching over 8 bases. Germline V gives CDR1 SGDLS, CDR2 YYNGEE. The CDR3 has 14 amino acids. V lost 4 bases to trimming and J lost 5 bases; unmatched junction nucleotides: 6.

J is TRBJ2-3 and V is TRBV5-1, with TRBD2 identical over 7 bases. In germline, CDR1 is SGHRS, CDR2 YFSETQ. CDR3 length: 15 amino acids. V was clipped by 6 bases and J by 4 bases; unmatched bases: 11. The CDR3 sequence: CASTLTPGLADTQYF. Here the CDR3 DNA reads TGCGCCAGCACCCTGACCCCCGGACTAGCAGATACGCAGTATTTT.

The rearrangement uses TRBV5-1 and TRBJ1-3, with 9 bases that match TRBD1. Germline CDR1 reads SGHRS; CDR2 reads YFSETQ. The junction had 2 bases not matched to a gene; V was cut back by 0 bases and J by 1 base. The CDR3 spans 16 residues. Written as DNA, the CDR3 is TGCGCCAGCAGCTTGGAAGGGACAGGGTCTGGAAACACCATATATTTT. Amino acid sequence: CASSLEGTGSGNTIYF.

The rearrangement links TRBV7-2 to TRBJ2-1; 8 nucleotides match TRBD2. After removal of 0 bases from V and 2 bases from J, the junction contained 0 bases not matched to a gene. Per germline, CDR1 SGHTA and CDR2 FQGNSA. The CDR3 spans 15 residues. Written as DNA, the CDR3 is TGTGCCAGCAGCTTAGCCGGGGGGGCCTACAATGAGCAGTTCTTC. It encodes CASSLAGGAYNEQFF.

This clone was counted once. V gene TRBV6-5 combines with J gene TRBJ1-5, with TRBD1 matching over 7 bases. V was pared by 7 bases and J by 1 base, with 1 base of the junction left unmatched. This CDR3 region has 13 residues. Germline CDR1 MNHEY, CDR2 SVGAGI. The CDR3: CASKTGSNQPQHF. In DNA form, the CDR3 reads TGTGCCAGCAAGACAGGGAGCAATCAGCCCCAGCATTTT.

V usage is TRBV5-1 and J usage is TRBJ2-2; D not resolved. There are 15 residues in the CDR3. V gave up 6 bases and J gave up 0 bases, with 12 bases separating them. Germline V gene sequence: CDR1 SGHRS, CDR2 YFSETQ. The CDR3 spells CASTLAPTNTGELFF. The CDR3 DNA is TGCGCCAGCACCTTAGCCCCTACGAACACCGGGGAGCTGTTTTTT.

The chain carries TRBV7-2 and TRBJ2-7, with D uncertain. Germline CDR1 reads SGHTA; CDR2 reads FQGNSA. The CDR3 length is 13 residues. The V gene lost 5 bases and the J gene lost 4 bases, with 12 bases spanning the gap. CDR3 in amino acids: CASSRVLEYEQYF. CDR3 nucleotide sequence: TGTGCCAGCAGCCGAGTCCTGGAGTACGAGCAGTACTTC.

Only one count was recorded for this clone. This chain's CDR3 is CASSSIGWDGYTF. DNA for the CDR3: TGTGCCAGCAGCTCAATCGGGTGGGATGGCTACACCTTC. The J gene is TRBJ1-2, the V gene TRBV7-6; D not resolved. Germline CDR1 is SGHVS and CDR2 is FNYEAQ. The CDR3 length is 13 residues. The germline V and J ends were trimmed by 4 bases and 6 bases, with 12 bases remaining between them.

The chain is built from TRBV5-1 and TRBJ2-7; the match to TRBD1 covers 10 bases. CDR3 length: 18 amino acids. The trim removed 7 bases at V and 5 bases at J, leaving 21 bases unmatched. Germline V gives CDR1 SGHRS, CDR2 YFSETQ. As DNA, the CDR3 is TGCGCCAGCGCGGTTTTTGGGACAGGGGCGGCCGGGGACCACGAGCAGTACTTC. Translation gives CASAVFGTGAAGDHEQYF.

This clone was seen a single time. The chain employs TRBV18 and TRBJ1-1; 7 nucleotides align to TRBD1. Germline lookup yields CDR1 KGHSH and CDR2 LQKENI. V shed 1 base, J shed 5 bases, and the junction held 7 bases outside the gene matches. CDR3 length equals 15 residues. As DNA, the CDR3 is TGTGCCAGCTCACCACACAGGGGTGCGGGGACTGAAGCTTTCTTT. Its translation: CASSPHRGAGTEAFF.

This chain links TRBV25-1 with TRBJ2-4; D unclear. This CDR3 region has 11 residues. The ends were cut back, 5 bases at V and 13 bases at J, with 12 bases in the middle. Germline lookup yields CDR1 MGHDK and CDR2 SYGVNS. The CDR3 DNA sequence: TGTGCCAGCAGTCTTCTAGGAGACCAGTACTTC. Its protein product is CASSLLGDQYF.

The chain carries TRBV5-1 and TRBJ1-1; maybe TRBD1 (6 bases). The V end lost 4 bases, the J end lost 7 bases, and 14 bases lay between the germline ends. Germline loops: CDR1 SGHRS, CDR2 YFSETQ. The CDR3 is 13 residues long. CDR3 region: CASSPDQGNEAFF. CDR3 bases: TGCGCCAGCAGCCCGGACCAGGGGAATGAAGCTTTCTTT.

The rearrangement uses TRBV9 and TRBJ1-1; possible D gene TRBD1, 5 bases. Trimming removed 5 bases from V and 1 base from J, with 9 bases in between. Germline assignment: CDR1 SGDLS and CDR2 YYNGEE. The CDR3 spans 13 residues. CDR3 in amino acids: CASSLTGNTEAFF. The CDR3 DNA sequence: TGTGCCAGCAGTTTAACAGGGAACACTGAAGCTTTCTTT.

The V gene is TRBV5-1, the J gene TRBJ1-4; the D is unclear. This CDR3 is 14 amino acids long. V was clipped by 0 bases and J by 7 bases, with 10 bases between them. Germline V CDR1 and CDR2: SGHRS, YFSETQ. CDR3 nucleotides: TGCGCCAGCAGCTTGGGGGCATTGGTTGAAAAACTGTTTTTT. Its protein product is CASSLGALVEKLFF.

J is TRBJ2-5 and V is TRBV29-1; 8 nucleotides match TRBD2. J lost 1 base, V lost 6 bases, and 13 bases had no gene match. Germline CDR1 is SQVTM and CDR2 is ANQGSEA. The CDR3 runs 16 residues. CDR3 sequence reads: CSVRGGRLGIQETQYF. CDR3 nucleotides: TGCAGCGTCCGGGGGGGCAGGCTGGGGATCCAAGAGACCCAGTACTTC.

V gene TRBV5-4 combines with J gene TRBJ1-2; TRBD1 is a possible D gene (5 bases). This CDR3 has 15 amino acids. Between the trimmed V and J ends, which lost 0 bases and 2 bases, there was a span of 11 bases. Looked up from germline, CDR1 is SGHNT and CDR2 is YYREEE (reference sequence). The CDR3 here is CASSLGGVRNYGYTF. In nucleotides, the CDR3 is TGTGCCAGCAGCTTGGGGGGGGTGCGGAACTATGGCTACACCTTC.

The V call is TRBV4-3, the J call TRBJ2-3, with 14 bases identical to TRBD2. CDR3 length: 17 residues. CDR1 and CDR2 (germline): LGHNA, YSLEER. V was pared by 0 bases and J by 6 bases, with 5 bases of the junction left unmatched. This CDR3 reads CASSQETSGGGRDTQYF. The CDR3 bases are TGCGCCAGCAGCCAAGAGACTAGCGGGGGGGGAAGGGATACGCAGTATTTT.